The 30 T cell receptor beta chains given below trace back to one sample, sequenced in a study of regulatory T cells in long-lasting Graves disease. The TCR beta library used iRepertoire HTBI primers with Arm-PCR amplification of CDR3. TCRdb reprocessed the multiplex PCR reads with MiXCR, giving one entry per CDR3 protein. The sample has about 450,000 distinct CDR3 sequences, roughly 15% seen once. Time point of the sample: newly diagnosed GD, antithyroid drugs for less than 3 months. PBMC RNA served as the TCR library source. These data were also reused for a study on T cells in Graves' hyperthyroidism and ophthalmopathy.

The source was peripheral blood mononuclear cells (PBMCs), collected at new diagnosis, from a patient treated with antithyroid drugs. The receptors stem from a woman younger than 45 with Graves disease.

The sample holds a few counts of this clonotype. This chain links TRBV7-9 with TRBJ1-1; weak D call: TRBD1 (6 bases). Germline lookup yields CDR1 SEHNR and CDR2 FQNEAQ (reference sequence). There are 19 residues in the CDR3. V gave up 0 bases and J gave up 2 bases, with 22 bases separating them. This chain's CDR3 is CASSLAWLVREGGNTEAFF. The CDR3 coding sequence is TGTGCCAGCAGCTTAGCGTGGTTGGTTAGAGAGGGGGGCAACACTGAAGCTTTCTTT. The full variable domain, in which reference TRBV7-9 and TRBJ1-1 provide the parts outside the CDR3, is DTGVSQNPRHKITKRGQNVTFRCDPISEHNRLYWYRQTLGQGPEFLTYFQNEAQLEKSRLLSDRFSAERPKGSFSTLEIQRTEQGDSAMYLCASSLAWLVREGGNTEAFFGQGTRLTVV.

Ten or more counts support this clonotype. V gene TRBV3-1 combines with J gene TRBJ2-5, with D perhaps assigned TRBD1 or TRBD2 (5 bases each). Trimming took 0 bases from V and 5 from J, leaving 16 bases between them. Germline-derived CDR1 and CDR2 are LGHDT and YNNKEL (reference sequence). This CDR3 comprises 16 residues. The CDR3 sequence: CASSQDGTHHSETQYF. The CDR3 nucleotides read TGTGCCAGCAGCCAAGACGGGACCCACCATTCGGAGACCCAGTACTTC.

This clonotype was seen only a few times. A read error may account for a junction end that differs from germline. The rearrangement uses TRBV3-1 and TRBJ2-3; no clear D. This CDR3 contains 15 residues. Germline V gene lookup returns CDR1 LGHDT and CDR2 YNNKEL (reference sequence). CDR3 amino acids: CASSQDLVTTDTQYF. The CDR3 bases are TGTGCCAGCAGCCAAGATCTAGTGACCACAGATACACAGTATTTT.

This clonotype was picked up many times. The V gene is TRBV12-3 or TRBV12-4, the J gene TRBJ2-1; D not resolved. This CDR3 comprises 15 residues. The V gene lost 3 bases and the J gene lost 6 bases, with 15 bases spanning the gap. In DNA, the CDR3 is TGTGCCAGCAGTTTTAAGCGCTACGCCCCCAATGAGCAGTTCTTC. Its translation is CASSFKRYAPNEQFF.

This clonotype has a count of ten or more. This chain joins TRBV20-1 and TRBJ2-3, with TRBD2 matching over 13 bases. The J segment lost 5 bases and the V segment lost 1 base, leaving 6 bases of the junction unmatched. The CDR3 totals 16 residues. Germline CDR1 DFQATT, CDR2 SNEGSKA (reference sequence). The CDR3 sequence: CSARGTTSGRIDTQYF. The CDR3, as DNA: TGCAGTGCTAGAGGGACGACTAGCGGGAGGATAGATACGCAGTATTTT.

This clonotype turned up a few times. The chain carries TRBV7-9 and TRBJ2-2, with D possibly TRBD1 on 6 matching bases. The CDR3 is 15 residues long. Germline lookup yields CDR1 SEHNR and CDR2 FQNEAQ (reference sequence). The V end lost 6 bases, the J end lost 2 bases, and 13 bases lay between the germline ends. CDR3 nucleotides: TGTGCCAGCAGTATCTTGACAGGAAACACCGGGGAGCTGTTTTTT. Encoded protein: CASSILTGNTGELFF.

This clonotype showed up many times. This chain joins TRBV7-2 and TRBJ1-1; D gene ambiguous. Trimming pared 0 bases from V and 0 bases from J, leaving 5 bases between. Germline values: CDR1 SGHTA, CDR2 FQGNSA. CDR3 size: 14 residues. DNA for the CDR3: TGTGCCAGCAGCTTAGCTGGGTTGAACACTGAAGCTTTCTTT. Amino acids: CASSLAGLNTEAFF. The full variable domain, completed using reference TRBV7-2 and TRBJ1-1, is GAGVSQSPSNKVTEKGKDVELRCDPISGHTALYWYRQSLGQGLEFLIYFQGNSAPDKSGLPSDRFSAERTGGSVSTLTIQRTQQEDSAVYLCASSLAGLNTEAFFGQGTRLTVV.

This clonotype was observed at least ten times. The J gene is TRBJ2-6, the V gene TRBV7-2; D uncertain. V lost 1 base, J lost 2 bases, and 6 bases lay in between. CDR3 size: 15 residues. Germline V lookup: CDR1 SGHTA, CDR2 FQGNSA. This CDR3 is CASSLGSPGANVLTF. The CDR3 bases are TGTGCCAGCAGCTTAGGGAGTCCTGGGGCCAACGTCCTGACTTTC.

This clonotype was seen many times. The chain links TRBV20-1 to TRBJ1-1; D not certain. The CDR3 consists of 13 residues. Germline loops: CDR1 DFQATT, CDR2 SNEGSKA (reference sequence). With 3 bases removed from V and 1 base from J, the gap between germline ends came to 9 bases. The CDR3 region has the DNA TGCAGTGCTAGTAATTTCAGGAACACTGAAGCTTTCTTT. Protein: CSASNFRNTEAFF.

Ten or more counts support this clonotype. The chain uses TRBV6-2 or TRBV6-3 and TRBJ2-1; the D is unclear. The V end was cut by 7 bases, the J end by 6 bases, with 16 bases between. Per germline, CDR1 MNHEY and CDR2 SVGEGT. The CDR3 is made up of 14 amino acids. Here the CDR3 reads CASTEPLKVNEQFF. The DNA of the CDR3 is TGTGCCAGCACCGAACCCCTTAAGGTCAATGAGCAGTTCTTC.

The table lists this clonotype with a few counts. The chain combines TRBV10-3 with TRBJ1-6, with 10 bases aligning to TRBD1. Unmatched junction bases numbered 10, after V lost 2 bases and J lost 9 bases. Germline lookup yields CDR1 ENHRY and CDR2 SYGVKD. The CDR3 totals 17 residues. The CDR3 DNA reads as TGTGCCATCAGTGAGGGACAGGGGGAAGGGACTGGTTCACCCCTCCACTTT. Translation: CAISEGQGEGTGSPLHF.

This clonotype was recorded at least ten times. The chain links TRBV12-3 or TRBV12-4 to TRBJ1-1; D possibly corresponds to TRBD1 (5 bases). The germline V and J ends were trimmed by 1 base and 6 bases, with 9 bases remaining between them. The CDR3 extends over 13 amino acids. The CDR3 spells CASSLGAGSEAFF. The CDR3 region has the DNA TGTGCCAGCAGTTTAGGGGCAGGGTCTGAAGCTTTCTTT.

Concerning this clonotype: One base away lies a much larger clone, so this may be a sequencing read error. The V call is TRBV25-1, the J call TRBJ1-1; D unclear. Germline V gene lookup returns CDR1 MGHDK and CDR2 SYGVNS. There are 13 residues in the CDR3. The CDR3 loop is CAGSEAGWTEAFF. The CDR3 DNA follows: TGTGCCGGCAGTGAAGCCGGATGGACTGAAGCTTTCTTT.

Regarding this clonotype: Possible read error: a much larger clone is one base away. The rearrangement links TRBV16 to TRBJ2-1; 10 bases agree with TRBD1. Trimming cost V 4 bases and J 10 bases; bases outside gene matches: 10. Germline V lookup: CDR1 KGHSY, CDR2 FQNENV. The CDR3 sequence is 15 residues long. The CDR3 sequence: CASSRSGQGLYEQFF. The CDR3 DNA is TGTGCCAGCAGCCGATCGGGACAGGGGCTCTACGAGCAGTTCTTC.

V gene TRBV5-1 combines with J gene TRBJ1-3; D remains unclear. This CDR3 has 15 residues. CDR1 is SGHRS, CDR2 YFSETQ, per germline. The ends were cut back, 0 bases at V and 0 bases at J, with 7 bases in the middle. The CDR3 region is CASSLEPHSGNTIYF. CDR3 bases: TGCGCCAGCAGCTTGGAGCCCCACTCTGGAAACACCATATATTTT.

This clonotype was seen many times. V is TRBV7-8 and J is TRBJ1-5; the D is unclear. The length of the CDR3 is 15 residues. Trimming took 6 bases from V and 2 from J, leaving 14 bases between them. Germline lookup yields CDR1 SGHVS and CDR2 FQNEAQ. The CDR3 DNA is TGTGCCAGCAGTATCCGGTGGCAGGGCAATCAGCCCCAGCATTTT. Protein sequence: CASSIRWQGNQPQHF.

Only a few counts were recorded for this clonotype. The chain links TRBV20-1 to TRBJ2-1; TRBD2 matches 8 bases. The J segment lost 4 bases and the V segment lost 6 bases, leaving 14 bases of the junction unmatched. The CDR3 is made up of 16 amino acids. The germline V gene has CDR1 DFQATT and CDR2 SNEGSKA (reference sequence). CDR3 in amino acids: CSATRLAGKEYNEQFF. DNA for the CDR3: TGCAGTGCCACGAGATTAGCGGGAAAAGAGTACAATGAGCAGTTCTTC.

This clonotype was found many times. The V and J genes are TRBV2 and TRBJ2-7; D unresolved. Trimming took 5 bases from V and 5 from J, leaving 7 bases between them. Germline-derived CDR1 and CDR2 are SNHLY and FYNNEI. The CDR3 extends over 11 amino acids. In nucleotides, the CDR3 is TGTGCCAGCAGTCCTCACGACGAGCAGTACTTC. Translation: CASSPHDEQYF.

The sample holds many counts of this clonotype. The chain links TRBV3-1 to TRBJ2-4; 7 nucleotides agree with TRBD2. Germline V CDR1 and CDR2: LGHDT, YNNKEL (reference sequence). Losses at the gene ends were 4 bases for V and 5 bases for J; bases not matched to a gene: 5. CDR3 length: 14 amino acids. In DNA, the CDR3 is TGTGCCAGCAGCCGGGGGGGAGACCAAAACATTCAGTACTTC. Amino acids: CASSRGGDQNIQYF.

The rearrangement joins TRBV10-2 to TRBJ1-1, with a tentative D call TRBD1 (5 bases). V lost 2 bases, J lost 0 bases, and 13 bases lay in between. Per the germline V gene, CDR1 is WSHSY and CDR2 is SAAADI. The CDR3 covers 16 residues. CDR3 DNA sequence: TGCGCCAGCAGTGAGCCGAGCAGGGTGGTGAACACTGAAGCTTTCTTT. This encodes CASSEPSRVVNTEAFF.

Points on this clonotype: The germline gene is not matched at one end of the junction; a read error may be the cause. The chain has TRBV7-7 and TRBJ2-3; 8 bases agree with TRBD2. Looked up from germline, CDR1 is SSHAT and CDR2 is FNYEAQ (reference sequence). There are 14 residues in the CDR3. The CDR3 DNA follows: TGTGCTAGCAGCGTCGGGACTAGAGCAGATACGCAGTATTTT. This encodes CASSVGTRADTQYF. The variable domain in full, with the rest retrieved from reference TRBV7-7 and TRBJ2-3, is GAGVSQSPRYKVTKRGQDVTLRCDPISSHATLYWYQQALGQGPEFLTYFNYEAQPDKSGLPSDRFSAERPEGSISTLTIQRTEQRDSAMYRCASSVGTRADTQYFGPGTRLTVL.

In this sample, this clonotype turned up many times. J is TRBJ2-3 and V is TRBV14; D call uncertain. Germline V CDR1 and CDR2: SGHDN, FVKESK. Deletions cut 1 base from V and 6 bases from J, with 11 bases between. The CDR3 has 14 amino acids. This chain's CDR3 is CASSQGRRRDTQYF. The CDR3 DNA follows: TGTGCCAGCAGCCAAGGTCGGCGTAGGGATACGCAGTATTTT.

This clonotype has ten or more counts. The rearrangement uses TRBV28 and TRBJ2-2, with a possible D match to TRBD1 (6 bases). V shed 6 bases and J shed 6 bases, with 20 bases lying between them. Looked up from germline, CDR1 is MDHEN and CDR2 is SYDVKM. This CDR3 is built from 16 residues. CDR3 amino acids: CASSFGDKGFSGELFF. The CDR3 nucleotides are TGTGCCAGCAGCTTCGGGGACAAGGGGTTCTCCGGGGAGCTGTTTTTT.

Only a few counts were recorded for this clonotype. This chain connects TRBV28 to TRBJ1-4; D remains unclear. There are 14 residues in the CDR3. The V and J ends lost 2 bases and 6 bases respectively, with 10 bases between them. Germline V gives CDR1 MDHEN, CDR2 SYDVKM. CDR3 in DNA: TGTGCCAGCAGTTTAGGAAAATTCGATGAAAAACTGTTTTTT. It translates to CASSLGKFDEKLFF.

The V call is TRBV6-2 or TRBV6-3, the J call TRBJ2-7; TRBD2 might be the D (7 bases). The CDR3 is 17 residues long. V lost 5 bases and J 0 bases, leaving 20 bases between the germline ends. Germline assignment: CDR1 MNHEY and CDR2 SVGEGT. For the CDR3, the DNA is TGTGCCAGCAGTAGGGGGGGTGTAGGGAGGAACTCCTACGAGCAGTACTTC. This codes for CASSRGGVGRNSYEQYF.

This clonotype was observed at least ten times. This sequence joins TRBV6-5 and TRBJ2-7; TRBD1 is a possible D gene (6 bases). The CDR3 is 16 amino acids. V lost 1 base and J lost 3, with 16 bases in between. Germline values: CDR1 MNHEY, CDR2 SVGAGI. CDR3 residues: CASSYLLPGHRYEQYF. The CDR3 DNA reads TGTGCCAGCAGTTACTTGCTTCCGGGACACCGCTACGAGCAGTACTTC.

This clonotype was observed a few times. The chain recombines TRBV29-1 with TRBJ1-6, with D possibly matching TRBD1 (6 bases). Germline CDR1 is SQVTM and CDR2 is ANQGSEA. This CDR3 region has 13 residues. The germline V and J ends were trimmed by 5 bases and 7 bases, with 12 bases remaining between them. CDR3: CSVKLDSNSPLHF. In nucleotides, the CDR3 is TGCAGCGTTAAGTTGGACAGCAATTCACCCCTCCACTTT.

In its sample, this clonotype was seen many times. V gene TRBV28 combines with J gene TRBJ2-5, with 11 bases identical to TRBD2. CDR1 MDHEN and CDR2 SYDVKM come from the germline V gene. This CDR3 is 18 amino acids long. V was clipped by 4 bases and J by 1 base; unmatched bases: 11. The CDR3, as DNA: TGTGCCAGCAGTTCGATTCTCAGCCTAGCGGGAGGCCAAGAGACCCAGTACTTC. Its translation: CASSSILSLAGGQETQYF.

This clonotype was observed at least ten times. The chain is built from TRBV10-3 and TRBJ1-2; 8 nucleotides align to TRBD1. With V trimmed by 11 bases and J by 4 bases, 6 bases remained unmatched. The CDR3 is 12 residues long. Germline loops: CDR1 ENHRY, CDR2 SYGVKD. CDR3 amino acids: CAAWTGRYGYTF. DNA of the CDR3: TGTGCCGCCTGGACAGGGCGCTATGGCTACACCTTC.

This clonotype has at least ten counts. The CDR3 region is CSVYRGSGDNEQFF. DNA for the CDR3: TGCAGCGTATACCGCGGGAGTGGAGACAATGAGCAGTTCTTC. The chain links TRBV29-1 to TRBJ2-1; TRBD2 matches at 7 bases. Trimming at V came to 6 bases and at J to 5 bases, leaving 10 bases not matched to a gene. The germline CDR1 and CDR2 sequences are SQVTM and ANQGSEA. The CDR3 extends over 14 amino acids.